This TCR beta chain was observed in a study of shared clonotypes between healthy human individuals. Remarks on this clone: In the same sample, other DNA sequences code for this CDR3.

The CDR3 spans 14 residues. Trimming cost V 2 bases and J 4 bases, with 11 bases left between them. The V gene's germline CDR1 is SGDLS and CDR2 YYNGEE. Sequencing was performed with immunoSEQ multiplex PCR; in TCRdb, only in-frame clones are kept and a portion is missing. The top ten hold approximately 1.5% of the sample, which has about a million clones, more than 75% seen once. The V call is TRBV9, the J call TRBJ2-3; D is undetermined. The sample consisted of memory CD4+ T cells sorted from blood. The subset: CD45RA-negative fraction. The sequence derives from a man in his late teens or twenties in good health. The CDR3 spells CASSVDLGADTQYF. DNA for the CDR3: TGTGCCAGCAGCGTTGACCTGGGCGCAGATACGCAGTATTTT.